The 6 T cell receptor beta chains given below trace back to one sample, sequenced in a study of OX40 agonist ivuxolimab in advanced cancers. This table comes from immunoSEQ multiplex PCR, and its TCRdb copy is limited to in-frame clones, with some not included. The table records tens of thousands of clones, 79% of them present only once. The specimen was CD4+ or CD8+ T cells sorted from blood, collected in a trial of the OX40 agonist ivuxolimab. The source of these receptors is an adult with an advanced solid tumor such as melanoma, head and neck, liver or kidney cancer.

This chain uses TRBV4-1 with TRBJ2-7; D might be TRBD1 or TRBD2, each matching 5 bases. Trimming shortened V by 4 bases and J by 0 bases, and 10 bases separated the two germline ends. Per the germline V gene, CDR1 is MGHRA and CDR2 is YSYEKL. The length of the CDR3 is 14 residues. CDR3 DNA: TGCGCCAGCAGCCCCCGGGACCCCTCCTACGAGCAGTACTTC. The encoded protein is CASSPRDPSYEQYF.

The chain is built from TRBV7-2 and TRBJ1-1; tentative D call: TRBD1 (6 bases). The ends were cut back, 5 bases at V and 11 bases at J, with 18 bases in the middle. CDR1 and CDR2 (germline): SGHTA, FQGNSA. The CDR3 loop spans 13 amino acids. The CDR3 DNA sequence: TGTGCCAGCAGCCGAGCTTGGGGGGGCCCTGCTTTCTTT. Residues: CASSRAWGGPAFF.

The rearrangement joins TRBV19 to TRBJ2-1; 12 nucleotides align to TRBD2. V trimming: 6 bases; J trimming: 2 bases; junction bases outside the gene matches: 2. The CDR3 sequence is 15 residues long. In germline, CDR1 is LNHDA, CDR2 SQIVND (reference sequence). CDR3 region: CASSRTSGAYNEQFF. For the CDR3, the DNA is TGTGCCAGTAGCCGGACTAGCGGGGCCTACAATGAGCAGTTCTTC.

V and J are TRBV5-4 and TRBJ2-6, with D tentatively TRBD1 (6 bases). This CDR3 region has 16 residues. CDR1 is SGHNT, CDR2 YYREEE, per germline (reference sequence). V was clipped by 4 bases and J by 0 bases, with 11 bases between them. The CDR3, as DNA: TGTGCCAGCAGCGATGGACAGCCCTCTGGGGCCAACGTCCTGACTTTC. Its translation: CASSDGQPSGANVLTF.

The chain carries TRBV9 and TRBJ2-2; the match to TRBD2 covers 9 bases. The CDR3 covers 15 residues. Germline loops: CDR1 SGDLS, CDR2 YYNGEE. J lost 5 bases, V lost 1 base, and 3 bases had no gene match. The CDR3 here is CASSVSSGGTGELFF. The DNA for the CDR3 is TGTGCCAGCAGCGTATCCAGCGGGGGGACCGGGGAGCTGTTTTTT.

The CDR3 DNA follows: TGTGCCAGCACCCAGACTAGCGCGTCCACAGATACGCAGTATTTT. Protein: CASTQTSASTDTQYF. This rearrangement joins TRBV7-3 to TRBJ2-3; 8 nucleotides align to TRBD2. Trimming removed 7 bases from V and 2 bases from J; junction bases left unmatched: 8. This CDR3 spans 15 amino acids. Germline CDR1 SGHTA, CDR2 FQGTGA.